These 5 T cell receptor beta chains were all obtained from the same sample, sequenced in a study of PD-L1 blockade in urothelial cancer. Sequencing was performed with immunoSEQ multiplex PCR; in TCRdb, only in-frame clones are kept and a portion is missing. The repertoire includes approximately 45,000 clones, 82% of them detected once, and approximately 1.5% sits in the top ten. Time point of the sample: pretreatment peripheral blood. Sequences were derived from PBMCs, sampled around atezolizumab (anti-PD-L1) treatment. The receptors stem from a man aged 50 or older with urothelial cancer.

The chain is built from TRBV5-1 and TRBJ1-1, with D maybe TRBD1 (5 bases). Trimming shortened V by 0 bases and J by 5 bases, and 11 bases separated the two germline ends. Germline lookup yields CDR1 SGHRS and CDR2 YFSETQ. The CDR3 has 14 residues. This CDR3 reads CASSLEAGRTEAFF. The CDR3 DNA sequence: TGCGCCAGCAGCTTGGAAGCAGGGAGGACTGAAGCTTTCTTT.

The chain carries TRBV5-1 and TRBJ1-2; D possibly corresponds to TRBD1 (6 bases). The germline CDR1 and CDR2 sequences are SGHRS and YFSETQ. The V gene lost 1 base and the J gene lost 8 bases, with 21 bases spanning the gap. This CDR3 comprises 16 residues. CDR3 in amino acids: CASSLQPGDSLVGYTF. The CDR3 DNA reads TGCGCCAGCAGCTTGCAACCAGGGGATTCTCTTGTCGGCTACACCTTC.

For the CDR3, the DNA is TGTGCCAGCAGCTCACGGACAGACTACAATGAGCAGTTCTTC. Amino acid sequence: CASSSRTDYNEQFF. V usage is TRBV11-2 and J usage is TRBJ2-1; D may be TRBD1 (6 bases). The CDR3 is made up of 14 amino acids. V lost 4 bases and J lost 3, with 10 bases in between. Germline V gene lookup returns CDR1 SGHAT and CDR2 FQNNGV.

The J gene is TRBJ1-2, the V gene TRBV7-8; maybe TRBD1 (6 bases). Trimming left V 5 bases short and J 6 bases short, with 19 bases between. The V gene's germline CDR1 is SGHVS and CDR2 FQNEAQ. The CDR3 is made up of 15 amino acids. CDR3 loop: CASSPRGGGVDGYTF. DNA of the CDR3: TGTGCCAGCAGCCCGAGGGGTGGGGGCGTGGATGGCTACACCTTC.

The rearrangement links TRBV5-1 to TRBJ2-6; D not certain. The CDR3 covers 15 residues. CDR1 and CDR2 from the germline V gene are SGHRS and YFSETQ. V lost 0 bases to trimming and J lost 0 bases, with 4 bases between them. The CDR3 DNA follows: TGCGCCAGCAGCTTGGCTGTCTCTGGGGCCAACGTCCTGACTTTC. It specifies CASSLAVSGANVLTF.